This TCR beta chain was sequenced in a study of control samples from healthy donors and cancer patients. Sequenced by immunoSEQ multiplex PCR; TCRdb stores in-frame clones only, minus some. The sample shows around 140,000 clones, approximately 93% of them seen only once. The specimen was blood. This sequence was found in a man in his late teens or twenties in good health.

CDR3 bases: TGTGCCAGCCGACCACTAGCAGGGACAGATACGCAGTATTTT. Its protein is CASRPLAGTDTQYF. The chain has TRBV7-9 and TRBJ2-3, with a tentative D call TRBD2 (6 bases). The germline V gene encodes CDR1 SEHNR and CDR2 FQNEAQ (reference sequence). The V end lost 8 bases, the J end lost 3 bases, and 15 bases lay between the germline ends. CDR3 length: 14 residues.